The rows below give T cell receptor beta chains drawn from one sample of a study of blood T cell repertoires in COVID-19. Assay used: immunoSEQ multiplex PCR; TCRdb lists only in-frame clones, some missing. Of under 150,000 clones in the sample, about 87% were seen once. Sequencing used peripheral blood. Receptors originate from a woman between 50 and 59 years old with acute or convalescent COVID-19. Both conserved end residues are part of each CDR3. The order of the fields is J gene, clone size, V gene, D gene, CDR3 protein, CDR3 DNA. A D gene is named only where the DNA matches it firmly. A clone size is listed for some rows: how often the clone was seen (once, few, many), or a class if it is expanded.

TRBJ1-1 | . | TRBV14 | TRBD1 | CASSQLPGQGRTEAFF | TGTGCCAGCAGCCAACTACCGGGACAGGGGAGAACTGAAGCTTTCTTT
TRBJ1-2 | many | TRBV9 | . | CASSVSGAVYGYTF | TGTGCCAGCAGCGTATCAGGGGCGGTCTATGGCTACACCTTC
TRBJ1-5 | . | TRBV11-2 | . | CASSLVKRWENQPQHF | TGTGCCAGCAGCTTAGTTAAACGATGGGAGAATCAGCCCCAGCATTTT
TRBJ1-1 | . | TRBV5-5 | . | CASSQETGEAFF | TGTGCCAGCAGCCAAGAGACGGGTGAAGCTTTCTTT
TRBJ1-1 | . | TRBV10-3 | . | CAISDTGSGTEAFF | TGTGCCATCAGTGATACAGGGAGTGGCACTGAAGCTTTCTTT
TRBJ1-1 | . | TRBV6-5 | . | CASSYSVLGEETEAFF | TGTGCCAGCAGTTACTCGGTTTTGGGTGAGGAGACTGAAGCTTTCTTT
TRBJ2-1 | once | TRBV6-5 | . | CASSVTRTYNEQFF | TGTGCCAGCAGCGTTACTAGAACGTACAATGAGCAGTTCTTC
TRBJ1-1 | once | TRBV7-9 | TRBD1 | CASSLGQGNTEAFF | TGTGCCAGCAGCTTGGGACAGGGGAACACTGAAGCTTTCTTT
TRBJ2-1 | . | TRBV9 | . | CASSVGLINEQFF | TGTGCCAGCAGCGTAGGTCTAATCAATGAGCAGTTCTTC
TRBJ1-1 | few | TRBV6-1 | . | CASSEVSGDTVNTEAFF | TGTGCCAGCAGTGAAGTATCAGGGGATACAGTGAACACTGAAGCTTTCTTT
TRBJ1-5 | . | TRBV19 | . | CASSRPGRGGQNQPQHF | TGTGCCAGTAGTCGTCCGGGGCGGGGCGGCCAGAATCAGCCCCAGCATTTT
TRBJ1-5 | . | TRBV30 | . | CAWSGAGIQPQHF | TGTGCCTGGAGTGGGGCAGGGATTCAGCCCCAGCATTTT
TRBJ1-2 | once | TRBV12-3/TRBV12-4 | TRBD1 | CASSSWDRDGYTF | TGTGCCAGCAGTTCCTGGGACAGGGATGGCTACACCTTC
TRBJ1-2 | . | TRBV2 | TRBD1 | CASSEDRGPLNYGYTF | TGTGCCAGCAGTGAAGACAGGGGCCCGCTTAACTATGGCTACACCTTC
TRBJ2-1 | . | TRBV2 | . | CASSARGGGYNEQFF | TGTGCCAGCAGCGCCCGAGGGGGGGGCTACAATGAGCAGTTCTTC
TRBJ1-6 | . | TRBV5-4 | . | CASSSGQRDNSPLHF | TGTGCCAGCAGCTCAGGACAGAGGGACAATTCACCCCTCCACTTT
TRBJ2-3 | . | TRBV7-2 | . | CASSPKSGSTDTQYF | TGTGCCAGCAGCCCTAAGAGCGGTAGCACAGATACGCAGTATTTT
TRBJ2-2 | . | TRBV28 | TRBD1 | CASRSGQGRNTGELFF | TGTGCCAGCAGGTCCGGACAGGGTAGGAACACCGGGGAGCTGTTTTTT
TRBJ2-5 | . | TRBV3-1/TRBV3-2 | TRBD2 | CASTLAGVSGETQYF | TGTGCCAGCACTCTAGCGGGGGTGAGCGGAGAGACCCAGTACTTC
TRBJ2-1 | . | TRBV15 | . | CATSRDSRSYNEQFF | TGTGCCACCAGCAGAGACAGTCGCTCCTACAATGAGCAGTTCTTC
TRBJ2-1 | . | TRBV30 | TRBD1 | CAWSPLDRDYNEQFF | TGTGCCTGGTCCCCCCTTGACAGGGACTACAATGAGCAGTTCTTC
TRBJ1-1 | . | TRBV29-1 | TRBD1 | CSVSTGVGTEAFF | TGCAGCGTCTCGACAGGGGTAGGGACTGAAGCTTTCTTT
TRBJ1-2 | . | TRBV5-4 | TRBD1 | CASSYDRVSGYTF | TGTGCCAGCAGCTACGACAGGGTCAGCGGCTACACCTTC
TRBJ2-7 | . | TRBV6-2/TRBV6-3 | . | CASSSNRGGLHYEQYF | TGTGCCAGCAGCTCAAACAGGGGGGGACTACACTACGAGCAGTACTTC
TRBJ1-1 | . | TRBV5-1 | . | CASSWGPGDTEAFF | TGCGCCAGCAGCTGGGGTCCAGGGGACACTGAAGCTTTCTTT
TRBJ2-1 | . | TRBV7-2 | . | CASSSQGLDNEQFF | TGTGCCAGCAGCTCCCAGGGGTTGGACAATGAGCAGTTCTTC
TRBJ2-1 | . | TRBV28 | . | CASSLRNSDEQFF | TGTGCCAGCAGTTTAAGGAATAGCGATGAGCAGTTCTTC
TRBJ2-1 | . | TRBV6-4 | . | CASSDLQNPNEQFF | TGTGCCAGCAGTGACTTACAGAACCCTAATGAGCAGTTCTTC
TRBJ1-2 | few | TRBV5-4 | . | CASSLRQGGGYTF | TGTGCCAGCAGCTTGCGGCAGGGTGGGGGCTACACCTTC
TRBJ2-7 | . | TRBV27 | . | CASSLSVAGGEQYF | TGTGCCAGCAGTTTATCGGTAGCCGGAGGCGAGCAGTACTTC
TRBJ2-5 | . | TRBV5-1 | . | CASSLGALKETQYF | TGCGCCAGCAGCTTGGGGGCCCTTAAAGAGACCCAGTACTTC
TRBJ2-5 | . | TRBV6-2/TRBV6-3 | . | CASSYRITSETQYF | TGTGCCAGCAGTTACCGGATAACTAGCGAGACCCAGTACTTC
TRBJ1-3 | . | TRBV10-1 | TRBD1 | CASSESRWTGVGNTIYF | TGCGCCAGCAGTGAGTCGAGGTGGACAGGGGTGGGAAACACCATATATTTT
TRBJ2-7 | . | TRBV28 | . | CASSTHRAREQYF | TGTGCCAGCAGTACCCACAGGGCTCGGGAGCAGTACTTC
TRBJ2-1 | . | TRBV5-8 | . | CASYRVSSYNEQFF | TGTGCCAGCTATCGCGTGAGCTCCTACAATGAGCAGTTCTTC
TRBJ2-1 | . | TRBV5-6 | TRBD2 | CASSATSGGVWNEQFF | TGTGCCAGCAGCGCCACTAGCGGGGGGGTTTGGAATGAGCAGTTCTTC
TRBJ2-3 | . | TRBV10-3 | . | CAIRDKSTDTQYF | TGTGCCATTCGGGACAAAAGCACAGATACGCAGTATTTT
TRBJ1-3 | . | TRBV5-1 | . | CASGSGSGNTIYF | TGCGCCAGCGGCTCAGGCTCTGGAAACACCATATATTTT
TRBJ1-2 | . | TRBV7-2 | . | CASSTGPLAPSNYGYTF | TGTGCCAGCAGCACAGGGCCCCTAGCTCCATCTAACTATGGCTACACCTTC